The rows below give T cell receptor beta chains drawn from one sample of a study of blood T cell repertoires in COVID-19. Clones were sequenced by immunoSEQ multiplex PCR, and TCRdb holds only the in-frame ones, with some missing. The data contain about 75,000 clones, 84% of them singletons. The sample taken for sequencing was peripheral blood. The receptors were sampled from a woman aged 50 to 65 with acute or convalescent COVID-19. Each CDR3 is given without its conserved first and last residue. Rows give clone size only sometimes, using once, few, many, or a class for an expanded clone.

- TRBV21-1 ASSQLTRGGPVTLH
once TRBV5-5 ASSLAAGGDGYT
- TRBV7-2 ASSYHIGTGGNFYEQF
- TRBV25-1 ASRAGGTEAF
many TRBV11-2 ASSLAGGGLNSPLH
- TRBV5-4 ASSLSERTIGGELF
- TRBV28 ASRTGTGASGAQH
- TRBV7-7 ASSADRGPYNQPQH
- TRBV19 ASSIITQGGEKLF
- TRBV10-3 AIRGPTGYTGELF
- TRBV5-1 ASGPRTSNTGELF
once TRBV18 ASSPAARNTGELF
- TRBV3-1/TRBV3-2 ASREGTDTQY
- TRBV28 ASSFLGGELF
- TRBV2 ASSESQGRNTEAF
- TRBV28 ASSYNRVYTEAF
- TRBV7-2 ASSLGAGEPYEQY
- TRBV29-1 SGSYGTSGDSEQY
- TRBV11-2 ATTRYTDTQY
- TRBV7-2 ASSLESGDYEQY
- TRBV5-4 ASSHPTSGRKNEQY
- TRBV7-2 ASSLGLALNNEQF
- TRBV14 ASSGGQGAGTDTQY
- TRBV2 ASSDARGLNTEAF
- TRBV5-1 ASSLGASGGNEQF
- TRBV2 ASSPWDFLELF
- TRBV7-9 ASSSGQGTSPLH
- TRBV4-3 ASSQWTGRWTGELF